Sequencing of this T cell receptor (beta chain) was carried out in a study of T cell changes during pregnancy in multiple sclerosis. Some clones are missing from TCRdb's copy, which holds only in-frame ones; the method was immunoSEQ multiplex PCR. The repertoire consists of 25,000 to 30,000 clones, with about 90% occurring once and the leading ten covering more than 5%. Germline V lookup: CDR1 LGHNA, CDR2 YSLEER. The CDR3 sequence is 16 residues long. V dropped 2 bases and J dropped 5 bases, with 17 bases sitting between them. This TCR came from a female donor with multiple sclerosis, enrolled in a pregnancy study. The chain has TRBV4-3 and TRBJ2-3; D may be TRBD2 (6 bases). The sequencing used CD8+ T cells from peripheral blood mononuclear cells, collected before pregnancy. The CDR3 spells CASSQLLELGGDTQYF. The CDR3 DNA sequence: TGCGCCAGCAGCCAACTCCTAGAACTGGGAGGAGATACGCAGTATTTT.